This T cell receptor beta chain was recorded in a study of T cells in Graves' hyperthyroidism and ophthalmopathy. General study results and limits: Most expanded thyroid clonotypes above 0.001 also appeared in blood.

At least 3 on the Clinical Activity Score was recorded for ophthalmopathy patients, who also had NOSPECS grade at least 4 and duration under 3 months. Lactation, pregnancy, other autoimmune disease or uncontrolled infection led to exclusion of patients. Clinical symptoms, serum thyroxine and TRAb, thyroid ultrasound and orbital computed tomography together formed the diagnostic basis. Amplified regions were TCR beta CDR3 sequences from RNA transcripts. The HTBI primer set was used in a first-round RT-PCR of the TCR CDR3. TCRdb reprocessed the multiplex PCR reads via MiXCR and lists one record per CDR3 protein. Of around 500,000 distinct CDR3 sequences in the sample, about 16% are singletons; the top ten hold approximately 32%. The CDR3 contains 15 residues. Per the germline V gene, CDR1 is SGHTA and CDR2 is FQGNSA. Trimming cost V 6 bases and J 4 bases; bases outside gene matches: 9. In its sample, this clonotype was seen many times. Its antigen is not identified.

This clonotype was sampled from a woman aged 25-40 years with Graves' ophthalmopathy. The rearrangement links TRBV7-2 to TRBJ2-3; 8 bases match TRBD2. Specimen: blood. Written as DNA, the CDR3 is TGTGCCAGCAGGTTGTCGCGGGAGGTCGCAGATACGCAGTATTTT. Translation: CASRLSREVADTQYF.